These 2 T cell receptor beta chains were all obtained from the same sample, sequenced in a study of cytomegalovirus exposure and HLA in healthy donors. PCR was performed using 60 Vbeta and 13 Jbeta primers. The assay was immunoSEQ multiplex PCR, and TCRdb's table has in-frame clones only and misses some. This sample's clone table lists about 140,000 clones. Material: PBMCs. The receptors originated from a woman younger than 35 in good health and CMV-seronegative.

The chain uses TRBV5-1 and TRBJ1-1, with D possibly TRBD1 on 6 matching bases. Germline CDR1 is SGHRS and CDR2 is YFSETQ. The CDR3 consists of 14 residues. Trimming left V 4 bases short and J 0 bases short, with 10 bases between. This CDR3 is CASSLDSLNTEAFF. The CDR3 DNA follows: TGCGCCAGCAGCCTGGACAGCCTGAACACTGAAGCTTTCTTT.

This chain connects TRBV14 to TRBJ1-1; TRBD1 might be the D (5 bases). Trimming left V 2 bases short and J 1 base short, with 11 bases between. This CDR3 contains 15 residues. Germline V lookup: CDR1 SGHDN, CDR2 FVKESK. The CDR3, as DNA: TGTGCCAGCAGCCAACCAGGGTTAGGGAACACTGAAGCTTTCTTT. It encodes CASSQPGLGNTEAFF.